Following are 24 T cell receptor beta chains from one sample sequenced in a study of control samples from healthy donors and cancer patients. Data came from immunoSEQ multiplex PCR; TCRdb stores just in-frame clones and leaves some out. The sample yields roughly 120,000 clones, about 95% seen once. Sequencing was performed on blood. These receptors came from a man aged 25 to 45 in good health.

The J gene is TRBJ2-5, the V gene TRBV7-8, with 10 bases lining up with TRBD2. The CDR3 spans 18 residues. Losses at the gene ends were 5 bases for V and 2 bases for J; bases not matched to a gene: 14. The germline V gene has CDR1 SGHVS and CDR2 FQNEAQ. The CDR3 DNA sequence: TGTGCCAGCAGCCCTATAATAGCGGGGGGCGGGCCACAAGAGACCCAGTACTTC. Its translation is CASSPIIAGGGPQETQYF.

Notes on this clone: The same CDR3 arises from other DNA sequences in this sample as well. The gene calls are TRBV7-9 and TRBJ2-3, with TRBD1 matching over 11 bases. The V and J ends lost 5 bases and 3 bases, in that order; junction bases with no gene match: 4. The germline gives CDR1 SEHNR, CDR2 FQNEAQ (reference sequence). The CDR3 is 15 residues long. The CDR3 DNA sequence: TGTGCCAGCAGCCCAGGGACAGGGGGGACAGATACGCAGTATTTT. It specifies CASSPGTGGTDTQYF.

The chain couples TRBV19 to TRBJ1-5; 7 nucleotides agree with TRBD1. CDR1 is LNHDA, CDR2 SQIVND, per germline (reference sequence). CDR3 size: 14 residues. After removal of 3 bases from V and 9 bases from J, the junction contained 8 bases not matched to a gene. CDR3 in amino acids: CASSMRTGVPPQHF. CDR3 in DNA: TGTGCCAGTAGTATGCGTACAGGGGTTCCGCCCCAGCATTTT.

This rearrangement joins TRBV4-1 to TRBJ2-1; D possibly corresponds to TRBD2 (5 bases). V was shortened by 0 bases and J by 0 bases, with 15 bases between the two germline ends. The CDR3 covers 18 residues. Germline V gene sequence: CDR1 MGHRA, CDR2 YSYEKL. The CDR3 reads CASSQDTELESSYNEQFF. CDR3 bases: TGCGCCAGCAGCCAAGATACGGAACTAGAGAGCTCCTACAATGAGCAGTTCTTC.

The chain recombines TRBV11-2 with TRBJ2-7; 7 bases line up with TRBD2. With V trimmed by 4 bases and J by 6 bases, 9 bases remained unmatched. The CDR3 sequence is 14 residues long. The germline gives CDR1 SGHAT, CDR2 FQNNGV. The CDR3 sequence: CASSSTRLAPEQYF. The DNA for the CDR3 is TGTGCCAGCAGCTCGACCCGACTAGCTCCCGAGCAGTACTTC.

The CDR3, as DNA: TGTGCCAGCAGTCCCTTGGACAGAGCGAACACTGAAGCTTTCTTT. Translation gives CASSPLDRANTEAFF. The gene calls are TRBV28 and TRBJ1-1, with D possibly being TRBD1 (6 bases). The germline CDR1 and CDR2 sequences are MDHEN and SYDVKM. CDR3 length: 15 residues. Trimming took off 5 bases at V and 1 base at J, with 14 bases between the two ends.

This chain uses TRBV29-1 with TRBJ1-1; D call uncertain. The CDR3 runs to 13 residues. Germline CDR1 is SQVTM and CDR2 is ANQGSEA. Trimming left V 7 bases short and J 4 bases short, with 16 bases between. CDR3 in DNA: TGCAGCGCCCTCGGCGGGGTAGGCACTGAAGCTTTCTTT. Protein: CSALGGVGTEAFF.

The chain has TRBV3-1 (or the pseudogene TRBV3-2) and TRBJ1-6; no firm D call. Trimming took 3 bases from V and 10 from J, leaving 7 bases between them. Germline assignment: CDR1 LGHDT and CDR2 YNNKEL (reference sequence). The CDR3 extends over 12 amino acids. CDR3: CASSQGSSPLHF. CDR3 DNA sequence: TGTGCCAGCAGCCAGGGGTCATCACCCCTCCACTTT.

The chain joins TRBV18 to TRBJ2-7, with unresolved D. Trimming removed 0 bases at V and 0 bases at J, with 6 bases between. The CDR3 is 14 residues long. The germline V gene encodes CDR1 KGHSH and CDR2 LQKENI. CDR3: CASSPPESSYEQYF. The CDR3 bases are TGTGCCAGCTCACCACCAGAGAGCTCCTACGAGCAGTACTTC.

The chain combines TRBV18 with TRBJ1-2; a possible D gene is TRBD1 (5 bases). The CDR3 spans 16 residues. Germline V CDR1 and CDR2: KGHSH, LQKENI. V was cut by 3 bases and J by 4 bases, with 18 bases left in between. The CDR3 region has the DNA TGTGCCAGCTCACCGTCGGCAGGGTCCGAAGGCTATGGCTACACCTTC. This encodes CASSPSAGSEGYGYTF.

The sample holds one count of this clone. The chain carries TRBV30 and TRBJ2-7; no definite D call. The CDR3 runs to 13 residues. Germline V gene sequence: CDR1 GTSNPN, CDR2 SVGIG (reference sequence). V lost 1 base to trimming and J lost 6 bases, with 13 bases between them. This chain's CDR3 is CAWSASKASEQYF. CDR3 DNA sequence: TGTGCCTGGAGTGCCTCAAAAGCGAGCGAGCAGTACTTC.

The chain combines TRBV7-6 with TRBJ2-1, with TRBD2 matching over 14 bases. Trimming took 6 bases from V and 7 from J; bases not matched to a gene: 5. Germline V lookup: CDR1 SGHVS, CDR2 FNYEAQ. The CDR3 loop spans 15 amino acids. The CDR3 here is CASSWTSGGKNEQFF. The CDR3 region has the DNA TGTGCCAGCAGTTGGACTAGCGGGGGGAAGAATGAGCAGTTCTTC.

There are a few counts of this clone. The chain links TRBV5-1 to TRBJ1-2, with D possibly matching TRBD1 (6 bases). V was shortened by 0 bases and J by 0 bases, with 15 bases between the two germline ends. The germline CDR1 and CDR2 sequences are SGHRS and YFSETQ. This CDR3 spans 17 amino acids. CDR3 DNA: TGCGCCAGCAGCTTGGAAGGGGGGGCCCTCTCTAACTATGGCTACACCTTC. It codes for CASSLEGGALSNYGYTF.

The gene calls are TRBV6-5 and TRBJ1-5; a possible D gene is TRBD1 (5 bases). Trimming removed 2 bases from V and 3 bases from J, with 11 bases in between. The CDR3 has 15 amino acids. Germline V gives CDR1 MNHEY, CDR2 SVGAGI. In DNA form, the CDR3 reads TGTGCCAGCAGTTACGACGGCAGGGCCAATCAGCCCCAGCATTTT. It is translated as CASSYDGRANQPQHF.

V is TRBV7-8 and J is TRBJ1-5; maybe TRBD1 (6 bases). Germline loops: CDR1 SGHVS, CDR2 FQNEAQ. This CDR3 has 13 residues. Trimming left V 6 bases short and J 7 bases short, with 13 bases between. CDR3 nucleotides: TGTGCCAGCAGGGAAGGGGGAGACCAGCCCCAGCATTTT. It is translated as CASREGGDQPQHF.

The V gene is TRBV11-2, the J gene TRBJ1-1; no reliable D call. CDR1 and CDR2 (germline): SGHAT, FQNNGV. This CDR3 comprises 15 residues. Trimming left V 0 bases short and J 2 bases short, with 10 bases between. The DNA for the CDR3 is TGTGCCAGCAGCTTAGATCCCAGAAGCAACACTGAAGCTTTCTTT. It yields the protein CASSLDPRSNTEAFF.

V usage is TRBV27 and J usage is TRBJ2-7; D tentatively reads TRBD1 or TRBD2 (6 bases each). The CDR3 extends over 14 amino acids. V dropped 6 bases and J dropped 0 bases, with 12 bases sitting between them. The germline gives CDR1 MNHEY, CDR2 SMNVEV (reference sequence). The CDR3 DNA follows: TGTGCCAGCAGCTATAAGGGGGGCTCCTACGAGCAGTACTTC. It specifies CASSYKGGSYEQYF.

This clone has just one count. The chain recombines TRBV9 with TRBJ1-2; D gene ambiguous. The V gene lost 4 bases and the J gene lost 1 base, with 11 bases spanning the gap. The germline gives CDR1 SGDLS, CDR2 YYNGEE. The CDR3 sequence is 14 residues long. The CDR3 DNA follows: TGTGCCAGCAGCATAACGGCGAATAACTATGGCTACACCTTC. Its translation: CASSITANNYGYTF.

CDR3 loop: CASSQDTSGGLSYEQYF. The CDR3 DNA sequence: TGCGCCAGCAGCCAAGATACTAGCGGGGGACTCTCCTACGAGCAGTACTTC. The chain is built from TRBV4-3 and TRBJ2-7; 11 bases align to TRBD2. The germline CDR1 and CDR2 sequences are LGHNA and YSLEER. V gave up 0 bases and J gave up 0 bases; unmatched junction bases: 4. CDR3 length: 17 residues.

The V gene is TRBV29-1, the J gene TRBJ1-2; D is perhaps TRBD1 (5 bases). V was cut by 4 bases and J by 3 bases, with 9 bases left in between. The CDR3 covers 12 residues. Germline V gene sequence: CDR1 SQVTM, CDR2 ANQGSEA. The CDR3 DNA reads TGCAGCGTTGTAGGGGAAGACTATGGCTACACCTTC. Protein: CSVVGEDYGYTF. Supplemented by reference TRBV29-1 and TRBJ1-2, the full variable domain reads SAVISQKPSRDICQRGTSLTIQCQVDSQVTMMFWYRQQPGQSLTLIATANQGSEATYESGFVIDKFPISRPNLTFSTLTVSNMSPEDSSIYLCSVVGEDYGYTFGSGTRLTVV.

The rearrangement links TRBV4-2 to TRBJ1-5, with no clear D. The CDR3 has 13 residues. V was cut by 0 bases and J by 11 bases, with 11 bases left in between. Looked up from germline, CDR1 is LGHNA and CDR2 is YNFKEQ. CDR3 amino acids: CASSQESWGTQHF. CDR3 coding DNA: TGTGCCAGCAGCCAAGAGAGTTGGGGTACCCAGCATTTT.

CDR3 in amino acids: CASAGNNQPQHF. In nucleotides, the CDR3 is TGTGCCAGCGCAGGGAACAATCAGCCCCAGCATTTT. This sequence joins TRBV12-3 or TRBV12-4 and TRBJ1-5; perhaps TRBD1 as D (5 bases). Deletions cut 8 bases from V and 3 bases from J, with 8 bases between. There are 12 residues in the CDR3.

The chain's CDR3 is CASSAVGGYEQYF. The CDR3 nucleotides are TGTGCCAGCAGTGCGGTTGGGGGCTACGAGCAGTACTTC. The chain couples TRBV11-2 to TRBJ2-7; D may match TRBD1 or TRBD2 (5 bases each). V was clipped by 6 bases and J by 3 bases, with 12 bases between them. Germline V gene sequence: CDR1 SGHAT, CDR2 FQNNGV. The CDR3 runs 13 residues.

This rearrangement joins TRBV6-5 to TRBJ2-7; 7 nucleotides line up with TRBD2. Germline lookup yields CDR1 MNHEY and CDR2 SVGAGI. The CDR3 has 15 amino acids. V shed 2 bases, J shed 1 base, and the junction held 5 bases outside the gene matches. This chain's CDR3 is CASSYGTSVSYEQYF. DNA of the CDR3: TGTGCCAGCAGTTACGGAACTAGCGTTTCCTACGAGCAGTACTTC.